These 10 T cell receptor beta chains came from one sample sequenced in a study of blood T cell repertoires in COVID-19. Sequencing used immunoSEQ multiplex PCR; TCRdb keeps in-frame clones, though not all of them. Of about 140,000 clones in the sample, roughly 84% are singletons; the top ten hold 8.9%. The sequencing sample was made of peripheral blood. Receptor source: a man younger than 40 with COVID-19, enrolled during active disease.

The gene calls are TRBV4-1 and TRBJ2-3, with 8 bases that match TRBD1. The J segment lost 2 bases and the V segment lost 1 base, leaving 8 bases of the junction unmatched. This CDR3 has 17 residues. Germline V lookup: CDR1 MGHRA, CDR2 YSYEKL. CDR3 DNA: TGCGCCAGCAGCCAAGGACGACAGGGGCCGATCACAGATACGCAGTATTTT. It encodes CASSQGRQGPITDTQYF.

The CDR3 bases are TGCGCCAGCAGTGCGGCGGGAGGAAGAGAGACCCAGTACTTC. Translated: CASSAAGGRETQYF. The chain employs TRBV5-1 and TRBJ2-5, with TRBD2 matching 8 bases. The CDR3 totals 14 residues. J was trimmed by 4 bases and V by 5 bases; bases with no gene match: 7. Germline CDR1 SGHRS, CDR2 YFSETQ.

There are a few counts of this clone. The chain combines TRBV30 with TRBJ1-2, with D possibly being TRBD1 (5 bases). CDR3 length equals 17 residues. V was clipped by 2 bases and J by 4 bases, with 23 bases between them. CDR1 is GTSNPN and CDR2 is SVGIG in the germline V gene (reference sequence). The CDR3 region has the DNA TGTGCCTGGAGTCCCCCTATTGGGCAGGGTAGAGGCTATGGCTACACCTTC. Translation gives CAWSPPIGQGRGYGYTF.

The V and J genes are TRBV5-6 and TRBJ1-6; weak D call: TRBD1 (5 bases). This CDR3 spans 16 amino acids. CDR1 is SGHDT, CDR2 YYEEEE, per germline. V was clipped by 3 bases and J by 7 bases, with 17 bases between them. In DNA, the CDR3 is TGTGCCAGCAGCTCCTCCGCGGGACGGTCAAATTCACCCCTCCACTTT. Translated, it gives CASSSSAGRSNSPLHF.

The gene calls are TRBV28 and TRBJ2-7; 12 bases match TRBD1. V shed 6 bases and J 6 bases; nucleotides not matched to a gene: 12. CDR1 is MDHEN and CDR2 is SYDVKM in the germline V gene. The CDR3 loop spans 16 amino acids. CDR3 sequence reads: CASSRDRGLGSSEQYF. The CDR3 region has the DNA TGTGCCAGCAGCCGGGACAGGGGGCTTGGGTCGTCCGAGCAGTACTTC.

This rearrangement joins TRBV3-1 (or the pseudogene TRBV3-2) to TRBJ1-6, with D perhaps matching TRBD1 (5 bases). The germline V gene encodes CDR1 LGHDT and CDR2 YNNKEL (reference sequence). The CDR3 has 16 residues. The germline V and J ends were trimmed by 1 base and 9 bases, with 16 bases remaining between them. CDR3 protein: CASSQVAGSQASPLHF. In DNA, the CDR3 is TGTGCCAGCAGCCAAGTAGCAGGGTCCCAAGCTTCACCCCTCCACTTT.

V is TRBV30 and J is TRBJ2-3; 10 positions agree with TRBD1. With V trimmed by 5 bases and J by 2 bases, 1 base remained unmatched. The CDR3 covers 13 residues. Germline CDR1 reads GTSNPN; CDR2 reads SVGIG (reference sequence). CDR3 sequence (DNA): TGTGCCTGGGGGACAGGGGACACAGATACGCAGTATTTT. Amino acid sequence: CAWGTGDTDTQYF.

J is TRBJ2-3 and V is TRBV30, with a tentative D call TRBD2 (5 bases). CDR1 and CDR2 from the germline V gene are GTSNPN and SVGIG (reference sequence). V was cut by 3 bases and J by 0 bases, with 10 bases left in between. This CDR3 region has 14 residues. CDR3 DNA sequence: TGTGCCTGGAGGCCATTAGCGAGCACAGATACGCAGTATTTT. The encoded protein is CAWRPLASTDTQYF.

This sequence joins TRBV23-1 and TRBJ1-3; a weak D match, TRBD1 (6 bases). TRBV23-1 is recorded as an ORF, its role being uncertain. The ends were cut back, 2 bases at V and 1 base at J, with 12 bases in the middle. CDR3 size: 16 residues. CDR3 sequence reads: CASSQHRVKSGNTIYF. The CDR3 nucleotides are TGCGCCAGCAGTCAACACAGGGTAAAATCTGGAAACACCATATATTTT.

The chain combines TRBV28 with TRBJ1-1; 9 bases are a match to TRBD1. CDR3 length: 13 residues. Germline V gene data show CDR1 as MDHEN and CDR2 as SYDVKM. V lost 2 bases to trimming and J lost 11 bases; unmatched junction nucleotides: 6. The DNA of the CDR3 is TGTGCCAGCAGTTTAGGAGGGACAGGGTTTGCTTTCTTT. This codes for CASSLGGTGFAFF.